The T cell receptor (beta chain) under discussion was sequenced for a study of identical twins (dated by TCRdb to the mid-2010s). Turning to the overall study: The study deep-sequenced TCR alpha and beta repertoires from monozygotic twins, unrelated adults of various ages and cord blood to test whether fetal clonotypes persist. To rule out contamination, the twin experiments were replicated at different times with different library preparation protocols. On the study overall, not on this receptor specifically: In beta out-of-frame sequences, excess twin sharing was weaker, because having fewer shared sequences lowered the signal-to-noise ratio. Invariant T cells such as MAIT and iNKT could partly confound zero-insertion analyses, though diverse VJ usage argued against this for most clonotypes. Fewer insertions were carried by abundant cord blood beta clonotypes, a similar but weaker trend appeared in young adult naive repertoires, and no such trend appeared in memory repertoires. Out-of-frame TCR alpha sequences shared between twins showed an excess of low generation-probability sequences compared with coincidental sharing between unrelated individuals. Because the same donors could not be followed over many years, the conclusions depended on cross-sectional statistical analysis. In monozygotic twins, out-of-frame TCR alpha sharing was systematically underestimated by recombination models, although the models agreed with sharing between unrelated individuals.

This clonotype was seen more than once but under ten times. There is no known antigen for this receptor. Given a much more abundant clone one base away, this may be a read error. All donors were healthy Caucasians. The CDR3 starts with the cysteine, ends with the phenylalanine, and has 14 residues. Of all the DNA, just the CDR3 is kept, 42 bases in frame from base 1. Per the germline V gene, LGHNA is the CDR1 and YNFKEQ is the CDR2. The library was prepared using 5' RACE. TCRdb lists the instrument as Illumina HiSeq 2000. A universal primer binding site was added through template switching, and the final cDNA carried a unique molecular identifier so that TCR cDNA molecules could be counted accurately. Specific primers in the conserved constant-segment region were used to synthesize first-strand cDNA for the TCR alpha and beta chains. To control for contamination, every cDNA library was double barcoded, receiving both a SMART-Mk sample barcode and Illumina barcodes. TruSeq adapter sequences, together with Illumina sample barcodes, were added in two successive PCR steps. The TCR alpha and beta cDNA libraries were sequenced on the Illumina HiSeq platform using custom primers. Under the source paper's analysis protocol: Raw reads were processed with MiGEC to extract unique molecular identifiers, and MiXCR was used to determine CDR3 positions. Recombination models were inferred per individual with the repgenHMM and IGoR tools using an EM algorithm. The analysis of shared clonotypes was done with the tcR package in R, with sharing normalized by the product of cloneset sizes. Out-of-frame nonproductive sequences were analyzed to study raw recombination free of thymic and clonal selection effects. TCRdb trimmed the raw reads at Q25, called clones with MiXCR and kept productive beta chains. Every CDR3 protein is listed once, alongside the most common genes and DNA of its rows. TCRdb, rather than the study authors, made the V and J calls. The sample table records 1.5 million to 2 million distinct CDR3 sequences; more than 30% of these occur just once. The ten largest clones add up to 0.27% of the sample.

This sequence was found in a newborn girl in good health. The material sequenced was cord blood. This sequence uses TRBV4-2 and TRBJ2-1; the D element might be TRBD1 or TRBD2, as each aligns at 5 bases. The J call may be incorrect, as the DNA end agrees better with TRBJ2-7. The nucleotide sequence is TGTGCCAGCAGCCGGGGGAGCTCCTACAATGAGCAGTACTTC. This translates into CASSRGSSYNEQYF.